These 30 T cell receptor beta chains were sequenced from one sample in a study of blood T cell repertoires in COVID-19. Libraries were prepared by immunoSEQ multiplex PCR; TCRdb keeps only in-frame clonotypes and omits some of them. The sample contains around 140,000 clones, around 83% of which appear only once. The sample comprised peripheral blood. These receptors came from a man between 60 and 70 years old with active or convalescent COVID-19.

Concerning this clone itself: The same CDR3 can be traced to other DNA sequences in this sample. The genes are TRBV30 and TRBJ1-5, with 7 bases that match TRBD1. The CDR3 loop spans 13 amino acids. Germline V gene sequence: CDR1 GTSNPN, CDR2 SVGIG (reference sequence). After removal of 2 bases from V and 5 bases from J, the junction contained 3 bases not matched to a gene. This CDR3 is CAWSRQGYQPQHF. CDR3 bases: TGTGCCTGGAGTAGACAGGGTTATCAGCCCCAGCATTTT. The full variable domain, in which reference TRBV30 and TRBJ1-5 provide the parts outside the CDR3, is SQTIHQWPATLVQPVGSPLSLECTVEGTSNPNLYWYRQAAGRGLQLLFYSVGIGQISSEVPQNLSASRPQDRQFILSSKKLLLSDSGFYLCAWSRQGYQPQHFGDGTRLSIL.

The CDR3 reads CASREGRAGNTIYF. CDR3 nucleotide sequence: TGTGCCAGCAGGGAGGGAAGGGCTGGAAACACCATATATTTT. This chain uses TRBV28 with TRBJ1-3; the D is unclear. The CDR3 runs to 14 residues. Germline lookup yields CDR1 MDHEN and CDR2 SYDVKM. Trimming took 6 bases from V and 2 from J, leaving 11 bases between them.

The genes are TRBV14 and TRBJ2-3; D is perhaps TRBD2 (6 bases). Trimming pared 2 bases from V and 2 bases from J, leaving 11 bases between. CDR1 SGHDN and CDR2 FVKESK come from the germline V gene. This CDR3 is built from 15 residues. CDR3 coding DNA: TGTGCCAGCAGCCAATTTCGCGGGGACACAGATACGCAGTATTTT. This gives the protein CASSQFRGDTDTQYF.

V gene TRBV24-1 combines with J gene TRBJ2-1; 10 nucleotides line up with TRBD2. The CDR3 extends over 16 amino acids. Germline V gene data show CDR1 as KGHDR and CDR2 as SFDVKD. V lost 0 bases, J lost 8 bases, and 6 bases stayed unmatched. The CDR3 loop is CATSDLRLAGVHEQFF. DNA for the CDR3: TGTGCCACCAGTGATTTGCGGCTAGCGGGAGTCCATGAGCAGTTCTTC.

This clone was detected ten times or more. The chain recombines TRBV5-1 with TRBJ2-2, with TRBD1 matching 9 bases. The CDR3 covers 14 residues. With 3 bases clipped from V and 4 bases from J, the junction kept 1 base outside the gene matches. Germline-derived CDR1 and CDR2 are SGHRS and YFSETQ. This CDR3 is CASSWGQGTGELFF. For the CDR3, the DNA is TGCGCCAGCAGCTGGGGACAGGGCACCGGGGAGCTGTTTTTT.

V and J are TRBV7-9 and TRBJ2-7, with TRBD1 as a possible D gene (5 bases). Deletions cut 4 bases from V and 2 bases from J, with 12 bases between. This CDR3 spans 14 amino acids. Germline-derived CDR1 and CDR2 are SEHNR and FQNEAQ (reference sequence). CDR3 sequence reads: CASSSPQDAYEQYF. The CDR3 DNA sequence: TGTGCCAGCAGCTCCCCACAGGACGCCTACGAGCAGTACTTC.

This sequence joins TRBV11-3 and TRBJ2-2; D is unclear. Germline lookup yields CDR1 SGHNT and CDR2 YENEEA. CDR3 size: 13 residues. Trimming removed 4 bases from V and 1 base from J, with 4 bases in between. CDR3 DNA: TGTGCCAGCAGCTCAATGAACACCGGGGAGCTGTTTTTT. Its translation: CASSSMNTGELFF.

A word on this clone: This same CDR3 is encoded by further DNA sequences in the sample. The chain recombines TRBV30 with TRBJ2-1; tentative D call: TRBD2 (5 bases). This CDR3 is 13 amino acids long. Trimming removed 0 bases from V and 4 bases from J, with 7 bases in between. The germline V gene encodes CDR1 GTSNPN and CDR2 SVGIG (reference sequence). The CDR3 here is CAWSVGSYNEQFF. CDR3 sequence (DNA): TGTGCCTGGAGTGTAGGGAGTTACAATGAGCAGTTCTTC.

The V and J genes are TRBV9 and TRBJ1-4, with 8 positions matching TRBD1. Per germline, CDR1 SGDLS and CDR2 YYNGEE. With V trimmed by 6 bases and J by 0 bases, 7 bases remained unmatched. The CDR3 is made up of 16 amino acids. The CDR3 sequence is CASNPGTGATNEKLFF. The CDR3 nucleotides are TGTGCCAGCAACCCCGGGACAGGAGCAACTAATGAAAAACTGTTTTTT.

In this sample, this clone turned up once. The chain employs TRBV5-1 and TRBJ2-1, with a weak D call TRBD1 (6 bases). The V gene lost 5 bases and the J gene lost 2 bases, with 14 bases spanning the gap. CDR3 size: 15 residues. Germline V gene lookup returns CDR1 SGHRS and CDR2 YFSETQ. CDR3 region: CASSFNRVPYNEQFF. The CDR3 bases are TGCGCCAGCAGTTTCAACAGGGTCCCCTACAATGAGCAGTTCTTC.

As for this clone: In the same sample, other DNA sequences code for this CDR3. CDR3 DNA sequence: TGTGCCAGCAGTTACGACAGAGGCAATGAGCAGTTCTTC. Amino acid sequence: CASSYDRGNEQFF. J is TRBJ2-1 and V is TRBV6-5, with D possibly matching TRBD1 (5 bases). Germline-derived CDR1 and CDR2 are MNHEY and SVGAGI. The germline V and J ends were trimmed by 2 bases and 6 bases, with 8 bases remaining between them. The CDR3 has 13 amino acids.

This chain connects TRBV11-3 to TRBJ2-1; no clear D. The CDR3 loop spans 15 amino acids. The V gene's germline CDR1 is SGHNT and CDR2 YENEEA. V lost 1 base and J lost 8, with 15 bases in between. Written as DNA, the CDR3 is TGTGCCAGCAGCTTAGTACCCATCACAAGTCATGAGCAGTTCTTC. Amino acid sequence: CASSLVPITSHEQFF.

The chain carries TRBV7-2 and TRBJ2-2; the D is unclear. This CDR3 has 14 residues. Between the trimmed V and J ends, which lost 5 bases and 7 bases, there was a span of 14 bases. Germline V gene sequence: CDR1 SGHTA, CDR2 FQGNSA. Here the CDR3 reads CASSKHPTGGELFF. The CDR3 DNA sequence: TGTGCCAGCAGCAAGCACCCCACCGGCGGGGAGCTGTTTTTT.

The chain couples TRBV6-4 to TRBJ1-2, with TRBD1 identical over 10 bases. The CDR3 is 14 residues long. Unmatched junction bases numbered 7, after V lost 5 bases and J lost 7 bases. Germline V gene lookup returns CDR1 MRHNA and CDR2 SNTAGT. CDR3 DNA sequence: TGTGCCAGCAGTCCTCGGACAGGGGGTGGTGGCTACACCTTC. Amino acid sequence: CASSPRTGGGGYTF.

The sample holds one count of this clone. The rearrangement links TRBV27 to TRBJ1-1; D is perhaps TRBD1 (6 bases). Germline CDR1 MNHEY, CDR2 SMNVEV (reference sequence). The V end lost 7 bases, the J end lost 1 base, and 13 bases lay between the germline ends. This CDR3 comprises 14 residues. The CDR3 protein is CASNLIQGNTEAFF. The CDR3, as DNA: TGTGCCAGCAATCTCATACAGGGGAACACTGAAGCTTTCTTT.

This clone came up once. The DNA of the CDR3 is TGTGCCAGCTCACCACTGGCGGAGGAACTGACAGATACGCAGTATTTT. Encoded protein: CASSPLAEELTDTQYF. This rearrangement joins TRBV18 to TRBJ2-3, with D perhaps TRBD2 (5 bases). The CDR3 covers 16 residues. Germline lookup yields CDR1 KGHSH and CDR2 LQKENI. The V and J ends lost 1 base and 3 bases respectively, with 14 bases between them.

The chain links TRBV19 to TRBJ2-3; D not resolved. The CDR3 is 13 residues long. Germline V gene lookup returns CDR1 LNHDA and CDR2 SQIVND (reference sequence). The V and J ends lost 5 bases and 1 base respectively, with 7 bases between them. The CDR3 nucleotides are TGTGCCAGTAGTGGCCTTCGCACAGATACGCAGTATTTT. The encoded protein is CASSGLRTDTQYF. The whole variable domain, filled in from reference TRBV19 and TRBJ2-3, reads DGGITQSPKYLFRKEGQNVTLSCEQNLNHDAMYWYRQDPGQGLRLIYYSQIVNDFQKGDIAEGYSVSREKKESFPLTVTSAQKNPTAFYLCASSGLRTDTQYFGPGTRLTVL.

V gene TRBV19 combines with J gene TRBJ1-2; 8 bases are shared with TRBD1. The CDR3 extends over 17 amino acids. The V and J ends lost 9 bases and 6 bases, in that order; junction bases with no gene match: 21. Looked up from germline, CDR1 is LNHDA and CDR2 is SQIVND (reference sequence). CDR3 in amino acids: CASTEDRQGFGRNGYTF. CDR3 in DNA: TGTGCCAGCACCGAGGACAGACAGGGGTTTGGAAGAAATGGCTACACCTTC.

The chain employs TRBV12-3 or TRBV12-4 and TRBJ2-5; D perhaps matches TRBD1 (5 bases). The CDR3 has 11 amino acids. V was clipped by 4 bases and J by 9 bases, with 9 bases between them. This CDR3 reads CASSSLGAQYF. The CDR3 bases are TGTGCCAGCAGTTCGTTAGGGGCCCAGTACTTC.

The CDR3, as DNA: TGTGCCAGCAGCTCTACTTCGGAGGTCTCCGGCTACACCTTC. As protein: CASSSTSEVSGYTF. This rearrangement joins TRBV11-3 to TRBJ1-2; the D is unclear. Germline V gives CDR1 SGHNT, CDR2 YENEEA. V was shortened by 4 bases and J by 8 bases, with 17 bases between the two germline ends. CDR3 length: 14 amino acids.

V usage is TRBV6-5 and J usage is TRBJ2-3; 9 bases match TRBD2. The trim removed 5 bases at V and 3 bases at J, leaving 3 bases unmatched. CDR3 length: 14 residues. Germline V gives CDR1 MNHEY, CDR2 SVGAGI. CDR3 region: CASSPSGGTDTQYF. CDR3 bases: TGTGCCAGCAGTCCCAGCGGGGGGACAGATACGCAGTATTTT.

The V and J genes are TRBV30 and TRBJ2-1, with TRBD2 matching 7 bases. The CDR3 extends over 15 amino acids. Germline CDR1 GTSNPN, CDR2 SVGIG (reference sequence). The V segment lost 1 base and the J segment 8 bases; nucleotides outside the gene matches: 11. As DNA, the CDR3 is TGTGCCTGGAGTGCCCTGGGCGGGAGAACCGATGAGCAGTTCTTC. Protein: CAWSALGGRTDEQFF.

The V and J genes are TRBV5-1 and TRBJ1-5; D not resolved. V was shortened by 4 bases and J by 3 bases, with 11 bases between the two germline ends. This CDR3 region has 14 residues. CDR1 is SGHRS, CDR2 YFSETQ, per germline. Here the CDR3 DNA reads TGCGCCAGCAGCGAACTTAATCCCAATCAGCCCCAGCATTTT. Encoded protein: CASSELNPNQPQHF.

The genes are TRBV7-6 and TRBJ2-1, with 11 bases identical to TRBD2. Per germline, CDR1 SGHVS and CDR2 FNYEAQ. The CDR3 contains 16 residues. With V trimmed by 1 base and J by 8 bases, 7 bases remained unmatched. CDR3 nucleotide sequence: TGTGCCAGCAGCTTAGGCTCTAGCGGGAGGCATGATGAGCAGTTCTTC. It codes for CASSLGSSGRHDEQFF.

J is TRBJ2-1 and V is TRBV10-1; weak D call: TRBD2 (5 bases). The CDR3 is made up of 12 amino acids. V lost 3 bases and J 15 bases, leaving 15 bases between the germline ends. Germline lookup yields CDR1 WNHNN and CDR2 SYGVQD (reference sequence). The CDR3 here is CASSDSGITTFF. In DNA, the CDR3 is TGCGCCAGCAGTGACTCGGGGATTACGACGTTCTTC.

V is TRBV2 and J is TRBJ1-2; D may be TRBD1 (6 bases). Germline loops: CDR1 SNHLY, CDR2 FYNNEI. V dropped 10 bases and J dropped 2 bases, with 17 bases sitting between them. This CDR3 is built from 14 residues. The CDR3 DNA sequence: TGTGCCACCCGAGCGACAGGTCGGAACTATGGCTACACCTTC. Translation gives CATRATGRNYGYTF.

This chain connects TRBV28 to TRBJ1-2; D call uncertain. V was clipped by 3 bases and J by 3 bases, with 14 bases between them. The CDR3 is 15 residues long. Germline CDR1 reads MDHEN; CDR2 reads SYDVKM. The CDR3 spells CASSLGGLEDYGYTF. CDR3 coding DNA: TGTGCCAGCAGTTTGGGAGGGCTTGAGGACTATGGCTACACCTTC.

This clone showed up just a few times. The chain carries TRBV5-4 and TRBJ1-2, with 9 nucleotides matching TRBD1. The junction had 11 bases not matched to a gene; V was cut back by 6 bases and J by 5 bases. The CDR3 totals 15 residues. CDR1 SGHNT and CDR2 YYREEE come from the germline V gene (reference sequence). This CDR3 is CASTLWTGAFYGYTF. The CDR3 region has the DNA TGTGCCAGCACCCTTTGGACAGGGGCCTTTTATGGCTACACCTTC.

This chain connects TRBV5-1 to TRBJ2-5, with 7 bases aligning to TRBD2. V was clipped by 4 bases and J by 5 bases; unmatched bases: 8. Germline-derived CDR1 and CDR2 are SGHRS and YFSETQ. The CDR3 consists of 14 residues. Written as DNA, the CDR3 is TGCGCCAGCAGCGTATCCGGGGGAGGGGAGACCCAGTACTTC. This encodes CASSVSGGGETQYF.

This clone is a singleton in its sample. The chain employs TRBV3-1 (or the pseudogene TRBV3-2) and TRBJ2-2; 9 bases map to TRBD1. This CDR3 region has 14 residues. Germline V gives CDR1 LGHDT, CDR2 YNNKEL (reference sequence). Unmatched junction bases numbered 3, after V lost 5 bases and J lost 5 bases. CDR3 residues: CASSLGQGTGELFF. The CDR3 DNA reads as TGTGCCAGCAGCTTGGGACAGGGAACCGGGGAGCTGTTTTTT.